What follows are 30 T cell receptor beta chains derived from one specimen sequenced in a study of shared clonotypes between healthy human individuals. It was CD45RO-negative cells, positively selected for CCR7, that made up naive CD8 cells, with terminally differentiated effector memory CD45RA+ cells excluded. Method: immunoSEQ multiplex PCR; TCRdb's copy keeps in-frame clones and lacks some. The profile covers hundreds of thousands of clones, with 95% appearing a single time and 0.11% taken by the ten largest. Material: naive CD8+ T cells sorted from blood. The receptors come from a woman aged 25 to 39 in good health.

V is TRBV5-8 and J is TRBJ2-2; no firm D call. The V end lost 4 bases, the J end lost 9 bases, and 13 bases lay between the germline ends. This CDR3 comprises 13 residues. Germline values: CDR1 SGHTS, CDR2 YDEGEE. CDR3 DNA sequence: TGTGCCAGCAGCCCCGTCCCTCAGAGGGAGCTGTTTTTT. Amino acids: CASSPVPQRELFF.

V usage is TRBV28 and J usage is TRBJ1-2; D perhaps matches TRBD1 (5 bases). This CDR3 is 16 amino acids long. V lost 5 bases to trimming and J lost 0 bases, with 16 bases between them. Germline CDR1 reads MDHEN; CDR2 reads SYDVKM. The CDR3 protein is CASSLGTQRSNYGYTF. Written as DNA, the CDR3 is TGTGCCAGCAGTCTCGGGACCCAAAGGTCTAACTATGGCTACACCTTC.

The CDR3 sequence is CASSPSPGPYEQYF. CDR3 bases: TGTGCCAGCTCGCCCTCCCCGGGGCCATACGAGCAGTACTTC. The V and J genes are TRBV18 and TRBJ2-7; D may correspond to TRBD1 or TRBD2 (5 bases each). The CDR3 totals 14 residues. V lost 6 bases and J lost 4, with 16 bases in between. Germline assignment: CDR1 KGHSH and CDR2 LQKENI.

The gene calls are TRBV2 and TRBJ2-1, with 7 bases that match TRBD2. This CDR3 has 12 amino acids. The germline V gene has CDR1 SNHLY and CDR2 FYNNEI. Trimming took 10 bases from V and 7 from J; bases not matched to a gene: 7. CDR3 in DNA: TGTGCCAACCTTGGACTAGGGAATGAGCAGTTCTTC. Translated: CANLGLGNEQFF. The variable domain in full, completed from reference TRBV2 and TRBJ2-1, reads EPEVTQTPSHQVTQMGQEVILRCVPISNHLYFYWYRQILGQKVEFLVSFYNNEISEKSEIFDDQFSVERPDGSNFTLKIRSTKLEDSAMYFCANLGLGNEQFFGPGTRLTVL.

The chain carries TRBV7-2 and TRBJ2-7; 8 bases fit TRBD2. This CDR3 spans 15 amino acids. J was trimmed by 1 base and V by 5 bases; bases with no gene match: 7. CDR1 SGHTA and CDR2 FQGNSA come from the germline V gene. The CDR3 sequence: CASSPGGGRSYEQYF. The CDR3, as DNA: TGTGCCAGCAGCCCTGGAGGCGGGAGGTCCTACGAGCAGTACTTC.

The rearrangement links TRBV7-6 to TRBJ2-3, with D perhaps given as TRBD1 or TRBD2 (6 bases each). CDR1 is SGHVS and CDR2 is FNYEAQ in the germline V gene. The V end lost 5 bases, the J end lost 6 bases, and 18 bases lay between the germline ends. This CDR3 region has 15 residues. The chain's CDR3 is CASSTTSRRGDTQYF. CDR3 sequence (DNA): TGTGCCAGCAGCACTACTAGCAGGAGGGGGGATACGCAGTATTTT.

The CDR3 sequence is CASSLGGGTSAYEQYF. Written as DNA, the CDR3 is TGTGCCAGCAGCTTAGGTGGGGGGACATCAGCCTACGAGCAGTACTTC. The genes are TRBV11-2 and TRBJ2-7, with D perhaps matching TRBD1 or TRBD2 (6 bases each). With 1 base removed from V and 2 bases from J, the gap between germline ends came to 15 bases. Germline V gene lookup returns CDR1 SGHAT and CDR2 FQNNGV. The CDR3 covers 16 residues.

This clone occurred once. The gene calls are TRBV15 and TRBJ2-3, with 7 bases matching TRBD1. CDR1 is LNHNV and CDR2 is YYDKDF in the germline V gene (reference sequence). After removal of 1 base from V and 7 bases from J, the junction contained 11 bases not matched to a gene. CDR3 size: 16 residues. The CDR3 DNA reads as TGTGCCACCAGCAGAGGAGGGGGCCCCTCCGTGAATACGCAGTATTTT. This encodes CATSRGGGPSVNTQYF.

J is TRBJ1-1 and V is TRBV29-1; TRBD1 aligns across 7 bases. Germline lookup yields CDR1 SQVTM and CDR2 ANQGSEA. The CDR3 extends over 12 amino acids. V trimming: 6 bases; J trimming: 6 bases; junction bases outside the gene matches: 7. CDR3 sequence: CSVEHTGAEAFF. Written as DNA, the CDR3 is TGCAGCGTGGAACACACAGGGGCTGAAGCTTTCTTT.

The chain is built from TRBV28 and TRBJ1-5; tentative D call: TRBD1 (6 bases). Germline V CDR1 and CDR2: MDHEN, SYDVKM. V was pared by 7 bases and J by 7 bases, with 20 bases between. This CDR3 comprises 15 residues. CDR3 residues: CASIPGHFPTQPQHF. The CDR3 DNA follows: TGTGCCAGCATCCCGGGACATTTCCCGACCCAGCCCCAGCATTTT.

The chain combines TRBV7-2 with TRBJ2-7, with 8 bases matching TRBD1. Looked up from germline, CDR1 is SGHTA and CDR2 is FQGNSA. V shed 3 bases and J 3 bases; nucleotides not matched to a gene: 13. The CDR3 spans 17 residues. CDR3 in DNA: TGTGCCAGCAGCTTTGGTGGACAGGGAAGATACAACTACGAGCAGTACTTC. This codes for CASSFGGQGRYNYEQYF. The entire variable domain, with the rest obtained from reference TRBV7-2 and TRBJ2-7, is as follows: GAGVSQSPSNKVTEKGKDVELRCDPISGHTALYWYRQSLGQGLEFLIYFQGNSAPDKSGLPSDRFSAERTGGSVSTLTIQRTQQEDSAVYLCASSFGGQGRYNYEQYFGPGTRLTVT.

Only one count was recorded for this clone. The CDR3 spells CASSSRDSSREKLFF. DNA for the CDR3: TGTGCCAGCAGTTCCCGGGACAGTTCGCGCGAAAAACTGTTTTTT. The chain links TRBV28 to TRBJ1-4; 7 bases are shared with TRBD1. CDR1 is MDHEN, CDR2 SYDVKM, per germline. V lost 4 bases to trimming and J lost 8 bases; unmatched junction nucleotides: 10. CDR3 length: 15 amino acids.

The V call is TRBV27, the J call TRBJ2-1, with no clear D. Trimming removed 5 bases at V and 8 bases at J, with 7 bases between. Germline V CDR1 and CDR2: MNHEY, SMNVEV (reference sequence). The CDR3 length is 11 residues. CDR3 region: CASSVNDEQFF. In nucleotides, the CDR3 is TGTGCCAGCAGTGTGAACGATGAGCAGTTCTTC.

This clone was observed once. The chain carries TRBV19 and TRBJ2-5; TRBD1 aligns across 9 bases. TRBJ2-7 matches the DNA end more closely, so the J call is doubtful. There are 14 residues in the CDR3. Germline V lookup: CDR1 LNHDA, CDR2 SQIVND (reference sequence). CDR3 sequence reads: CASSPGQGPYEQYF. For the CDR3, the DNA is TGTGCCAGTAGCCCGGGACAGGGACCCTACGAGCAGTACTTC.

This clone was observed a handful of times. The chain carries TRBV4-1 and TRBJ1-2; 7 bases agree with TRBD1. The CDR3 sequence is 14 residues long. Losses at the gene ends were 5 bases for V and 4 bases for J; bases not matched to a gene: 7. Germline CDR1 reads MGHRA; CDR2 reads YSYEKL. The CDR3 loop reads CASSSGGRGYGYTF. Here the CDR3 DNA reads TGCGCCAGCAGCTCAGGGGGACGAGGCTATGGCTACACCTTC.

The rearrangement uses TRBV18 and TRBJ1-3, with D possibly matching TRBD1 (6 bases). The V and J ends lost 0 bases and 1 base respectively, with 16 bases between them. Germline CDR1 and CDR2: KGHSH and LQKENI. This CDR3 region has 18 residues. CDR3 amino acids: CASSPPAGQKKSGNTIYF. The CDR3 nucleotides are TGTGCCAGCTCACCACCAGCCGGACAGAAAAAGTCTGGAAACACCATATATTTT.

The chain recombines TRBV5-1 with TRBJ2-1, with D uncertain. Trimming stripped 1 base from V and 2 bases from J, with 10 bases between. The CDR3 consists of 15 residues. The germline V gene encodes CDR1 SGHRS and CDR2 YFSETQ. The CDR3: CASSLLEGTYNEQFF. The CDR3 nucleotides read TGCGCCAGCAGCTTGCTAGAAGGGACCTACAATGAGCAGTTCTTC. The complete variable domain, with remaining parts taken from reference TRBV5-1 and TRBJ2-1, reads KAGVTQTPRYLIKTRGQQVTLSCSPISGHRSVSWYQQTPGQGLQFLFEYFSETQRNKGNFPGRFSGRQFSNSRSEMNVSTLELGDSALYLCASSLLEGTYNEQFFGPGTRLTVL.

The chain recombines TRBV19 with TRBJ2-7, with D possibly matching TRBD1 (6 bases). The V end was cut by 8 bases, the J end by 2 bases, with 13 bases between. Germline CDR1 LNHDA, CDR2 SQIVND (reference sequence). The CDR3 is 13 amino acids. Written as DNA, the CDR3 is TGTGCCAGTTCACCGGGACAACCCTACGAGCAGTACTTC. This codes for CASSPGQPYEQYF.

This sequence joins TRBV7-8 and TRBJ1-5; D remains unclear. CDR1 is SGHVS, CDR2 FQNEAQ, per germline. The length of the CDR3 is 15 residues. The V gene lost 4 bases and the J gene lost 3 bases, with 13 bases spanning the gap. The CDR3 region has the DNA TGTGCCAGCAGCTCGACTGGACTGGACAATCAGCCCCAGCATTTT. It encodes CASSSTGLDNQPQHF.

The count of this clone is one. The sample holds other DNA sequences that translate to the same CDR3. The gene calls are TRBV5-6 and TRBJ2-5; D is uncertain. The CDR3 consists of 11 residues. Per the germline V gene, CDR1 is SGHDT and CDR2 is YYEEEE. V lost 1 base to trimming and J lost 5 bases, with 3 bases between them. The CDR3 protein is CASSLLETQYF. DNA for the CDR3: TGTGCCAGCAGCTTGTTGGAGACCCAGTACTTC.

The chain combines TRBV7-8 with TRBJ2-2; a weak D match, TRBD1 (5 bases). Germline V gene sequence: CDR1 SGHVS, CDR2 FQNEAQ. The CDR3 extends over 15 amino acids. V lost 2 bases and J 1 base, leaving 8 bases between the germline ends. The CDR3 loop reads CASSLRQGNTGELFF. In DNA form, the CDR3 reads TGTGCCAGCAGCTTACGGCAGGGGAACACCGGGGAGCTGTTTTTT.

This chain joins TRBV27 and TRBJ2-1; TRBD1 or TRBD2 may be the D gene (5 bases each). Germline loops: CDR1 MNHEY, CDR2 SMNVEV (reference sequence). The V end was cut by 5 bases, the J end by 9 bases, with 14 bases between. This CDR3 contains 13 residues. The CDR3: CASSPRGASEQFF. The CDR3 DNA is TGTGCCAGCAGTCCGAGGGGCGCTTCTGAGCAGTTCTTC.

The J gene is TRBJ1-1, the V gene TRBV19; D remains ambiguous. The germline CDR1 and CDR2 sequences are LNHDA and SQIVND (reference sequence). The ends were cut back, 5 bases at V and 2 bases at J, with 9 bases in the middle. The CDR3 loop spans 13 amino acids. Here the CDR3 DNA reads TGTGCCAGTAGTTTATCGGATAACACTGAAGCTTTCTTT. Translating it yields CASSLSDNTEAFF.

In nucleotides, the CDR3 is TGTGCCAGTAGTCATACGGGAAGCGGCAATCAGCCCCAGCATTTT. Translation gives CASSHTGSGNQPQHF. J is TRBJ1-5 and V is TRBV19; unclear D gene. V was clipped by 5 bases and J by 2 bases, with 13 bases between them. There are 15 residues in the CDR3. Germline V lookup: CDR1 LNHDA, CDR2 SQIVND (reference sequence).

This clone is a singleton in its sample. The V and J genes are TRBV21-1 and TRBJ2-1; TRBD2, the D gene given by the table, was not confirmed from the DNA. TRBV21-1 is marked as a pseudogene. CDR3 length: 23 amino acids. Here the CDR3 reads CASSNKAGQGSSGRAPGDNEQFF. For the CDR3, the DNA is TGTGCCAGCAGCAATAAGGCGGGACAGGGGAGTAGCGGGAGGGCCCCGGGTGACAATGAGCAGTTCTTC.

The gene calls are TRBV4-2 and TRBJ2-5, with D unclear. The DNA end is a closer match to TRBJ2-7, so the J assignment may be wrong. The CDR3 length is 13 residues. Germline CDR1 is LGHNA and CDR2 is YNFKEQ. The CDR3 nucleotides are TGTGCCAGCAGTGTATCCCAAACCTACGAGCAGTACTTC. This codes for CASSVSQTYEQYF.

A single count supports this clone. V usage is TRBV28 and J usage is TRBJ2-3, with no clear D. CDR3 length: 13 amino acids. Trimming removed 6 bases from V and 2 bases from J, with 9 bases in between. Per the germline V gene, CDR1 is MDHEN and CDR2 is SYDVKM. CDR3 coding DNA: TGTGCCAGCAGCTTTACGCCCACAGATACGCAGTATTTT. As protein: CASSFTPTDTQYF.

The genes are TRBV29-1 and TRBJ1-5; TRBD1 is a possible D gene (5 bases). With 1 base removed from V and 2 bases from J, the gap between germline ends came to 15 bases. The CDR3 extends over 16 amino acids. From germline, CDR1 is SQVTM and CDR2 ANQGSEA. CDR3 sequence: CSVEVKGKCGNQPQHF. CDR3 nucleotides: TGCAGCGTTGAAGTAAAGGGGAAATGTGGCAATCAGCCCCAGCATTTT.

The V and J genes are TRBV9 and TRBJ2-3; D might be TRBD1 or TRBD2, each matching 6 bases. The CDR3 contains 14 residues. Germline V CDR1 and CDR2: SGDLS, YYNGEE. The V end lost 3 bases, the J end lost 2 bases, and 10 bases lay between the germline ends. CDR3 residues: CASSEGGSTDTQYF. The CDR3 coding sequence is TGTGCCAGCAGCGAGGGGGGATCCACAGATACGCAGTATTTT.

The V call is TRBV4-1, the J call TRBJ2-7; the D gene is possibly TRBD2 (6 bases). The CDR3 sequence is 15 residues long. With 1 base removed from V and 6 bases from J, the gap between germline ends came to 16 bases. Germline V gives CDR1 MGHRA, CDR2 YSYEKL. The CDR3 bases are TGCGCCAGCAGCCAAGCGGCGGGAATTACGGTCGAGCAGTACTTC. It codes for CASSQAAGITVEQYF.